Following are 24 T cell receptor beta chains from one sample sequenced in a study of T-cell memory formation after mild COVID-19. A single record per CDR3 protein comes from TCRdb applying MiXCR to the 5' RACE reads. The sample consists of some 300,000 distinct CDR3 sequences, roughly a fifth of them appearing once. What was sequenced was PBMCs or a T cell subset sorted from them (not recorded which). These receptors all stem from a man between 18 and 29 years old who had mild COVID-19 (a few samples of this study predate the infection). Cell type and time point are not known.

The V call is TRBV19, the J call TRBJ2-3; no clear D gene. Germline V gives CDR1 LNHDA, CDR2 SQIVND (reference sequence). V lost 6 bases and J 2 bases, leaving 18 bases between the germline ends. The CDR3 contains 16 residues. DNA for the CDR3: TGTGCCAGTAGAAATCGGGCAGCCGACTTCACAGATACGCAGTATTTT. Translation: CASRNRAADFTDTQYF.

This clonotype was found a few times. The chain recombines TRBV10-3 with TRBJ2-3; the match to TRBD2 covers 13 bases. This CDR3 spans 16 amino acids. V dropped 0 bases and J dropped 5; count of bases not matched to a gene: 2. The germline V gene has CDR1 ENHRY and CDR2 SYGVKD. CDR3 in amino acids: CAISESTSGGLDTQYF. The DNA for the CDR3 is TGTGCCATCAGTGAGTCGACTAGCGGGGGGTTAGATACGCAGTATTTT.

The genes are TRBV28 and TRBJ2-3; no clear D. CDR1 MDHEN and CDR2 SYDVKM come from the germline V gene. Trimming removed 4 bases from V and 5 bases from J, with 19 bases in between. CDR3 size: 16 residues. The CDR3 sequence is CASSSARRQIGDTQYF. The CDR3 coding sequence is TGTGCCAGCAGTTCCGCCAGACGCCAGATTGGAGATACGCAGTATTTT.

This clonotype came up a few times. The chain couples TRBV6-2 or TRBV6-3 to TRBJ2-1; 10 nucleotides agree with TRBD1. Germline CDR1 and CDR2: MNHEY and SVGEGT. The CDR3 is 14 residues long. Trimming at V came to 6 bases and at J to 9 bases, leaving 8 bases not matched to a gene. CDR3 protein: CASRGTGVFGEQFF. CDR3 sequence (DNA): TGTGCCAGCAGGGGGACAGGGGTGTTTGGTGAGCAGTTCTTC.

V and J are TRBV5-1 and TRBJ1-4; no clear D gene. This CDR3 is 14 amino acids long. Between the trimmed V and J ends, which lost 4 bases and 5 bases, there was a span of 12 bases. CDR1 SGHRS and CDR2 YFSETQ come from the germline V gene. The CDR3, as DNA: TGCGCCAGCAGCATCGGGAGGGAAAATGAAAAACTGTTTTTT. The encoded protein is CASSIGRENEKLFF.

The sample holds a few counts of this clonotype. The CDR3 loop is CASSQPFGQGNYGYTF. For the CDR3, the DNA is TGCGCCAGCAGCCAACCGTTCGGACAGGGGAACTATGGCTACACCTTC. The V and J genes are TRBV4-3 and TRBJ1-2, with TRBD1 matching 9 bases. The CDR3 covers 16 residues. Trimming at V came to 2 bases and at J to 2 bases, leaving 6 bases not matched to a gene. The germline V gene has CDR1 LGHNA and CDR2 YSLEER.

The chain recombines TRBV5-1 with TRBJ1-2, with D possibly being TRBD1 (5 bases). Germline assignment: CDR1 SGHRS and CDR2 YFSETQ. The CDR3 runs to 15 residues. V was clipped by 3 bases and J by 6 bases, with 18 bases between them. This CDR3 reads CASSSPGVGLNGYTF. Written as DNA, the CDR3 is TGCGCCAGCAGCTCGCCGGGGGTCGGCTTAAATGGCTACACCTTC.

This clonotype was seen only a few times. The chain is built from TRBV4-1 and TRBJ2-3, with 7 bases identical to TRBD2. The V gene end was trimmed by 2 bases and the J gene end by 8 bases; junction bases not matched to a gene: 7. Germline-derived CDR1 and CDR2 are MGHRA and YSYEKL. This CDR3 contains 14 residues. The CDR3 sequence is CASSQSGGAATQYF. The DNA for the CDR3 is TGCGCCAGCAGCCAATCGGGAGGAGCTGCTACGCAGTATTTT.

The chain couples TRBV5-4 to TRBJ2-5; 10 positions agree with TRBD2. Looked up from germline, CDR1 is SGHNT and CDR2 is YYREEE (reference sequence). The CDR3 runs 16 residues. The ends lost 4 bases at V and 2 bases at J; junction bases unmatched: 8. CDR3 coding DNA: TGTGCCAGCAGCACCATGGGACTAGCGAGTCAAGAGACCCAGTACTTC. Its protein is CASSTMGLASQETQYF.

The V call is TRBV15, the J call TRBJ2-1; 8 nucleotides match TRBD1. There are 14 residues in the CDR3. Per the germline V gene, CDR1 is LNHNV and CDR2 is YYDKDF (reference sequence). The V and J ends lost 8 bases and 2 bases, in that order; junction bases with no gene match: 5. The CDR3 bases are TGTGCCACCGGGGCGGGACAGGCCTACAATGAGCAGTTCTTC. Translating it yields CATGAGQAYNEQFF.

This clonotype was detected a few times. The chain recombines TRBV25-1 with TRBJ2-1; a weak D match, TRBD2 (5 bases). Deletions cut 1 base from V and 7 bases from J, with 17 bases between. Germline V CDR1 and CDR2: MGHDK, SYGVNS. The CDR3 length is 16 residues. CDR3 sequence: CASSEWELAPGNEQFF. The CDR3 bases are TGTGCCAGCAGTGAATGGGAGCTAGCTCCGGGGAATGAGCAGTTCTTC.

This clonotype was observed many times. CDR3 amino acids: CSARGDPGGQETQYF. The CDR3 DNA follows: TGCAGTGCTAGAGGCGACCCGGGGGGCCAAGAGACCCAGTACTTC. The chain carries TRBV20-1 and TRBJ2-5; TRBD2 aligns across 7 bases. The germline V gene encodes CDR1 DFQATT and CDR2 SNEGSKA (reference sequence). Germline trimming cut 1 base from V and 1 base from J; bases unmatched to any gene: 6. The CDR3 is 15 residues long.

V usage is TRBV14 and J usage is TRBJ2-5; D not certain. The ends were cut back, 1 base at V and 0 bases at J, with 6 bases in the middle. This CDR3 is built from 14 residues. Germline V gives CDR1 SGHDN, CDR2 FVKESK. For the CDR3, the DNA is TGTGCCAGCAGCCAAGTGCTGAACCAAGAGACCCAGTACTTC. It encodes CASSQVLNQETQYF.

The V and J genes are TRBV6-2 or TRBV6-3 and TRBJ2-7; the match to TRBD1 covers 7 bases. The ends lost 3 bases at V and 2 bases at J; junction bases unmatched: 7. Germline-derived CDR1 and CDR2 are MNHEY and SVGEGT. The CDR3 consists of 15 residues. CDR3 nucleotides: TGTGCCAGCAGTTATTTGCTGGGGACAGCCTACGAGCAGTACTTC. It is translated as CASSYLLGTAYEQYF.

This chain connects TRBV6-5 to TRBJ2-6; D is perhaps TRBD2 (5 bases). This CDR3 spans 15 amino acids. V was trimmed by 2 bases and J by 4 bases, leaving 9 bases between them. Per germline, CDR1 MNHEY and CDR2 SVGAGI. The CDR3 spells CASSYRLRGANVLTF. In nucleotides, the CDR3 is TGTGCCAGCAGTTACCGACTAAGGGGGGCCAACGTCCTGACTTTC.

This clonotype was observed a few times. The chain couples TRBV10-3 to TRBJ2-1; D is undetermined. Germline CDR1 reads ENHRY; CDR2 reads SYGVKD. V dropped 5 bases and J dropped 3 bases, with 8 bases sitting between them. This CDR3 is built from 13 residues. DNA for the CDR3: TGTGCCATCAGTCGCGACAACTACAATGAGCAGTTCTTC. It translates to CAISRDNYNEQFF.

The J gene is TRBJ2-7, the V gene TRBV10-2, with D unresolved. From germline, CDR1 is WSHSY and CDR2 SAAADI. The CDR3 has 12 amino acids. V was cut by 7 bases and J by 7 bases, with 14 bases left in between. CDR3 nucleotide sequence: TGCGCCAGCATGCCGACCGCTTTGGAGCAGTACTTC. Residues: CASMPTALEQYF.

This clonotype appeared a few times. Sequence at one end of the junction differs from germline and may be a read error. The J gene is TRBJ1-2, the V gene TRBV12-3 or TRBV12-4, with TRBD1 matching over 8 bases. The CDR3 sequence is 15 residues long. DNA for the CDR3: TGTGCCAGCAGCTTAGGGGACAGGCCAGGGTATGGCTACACCTTC. Translating gives CASSLGDRPGYGYTF.

A note on this clonotype: Sequence at one end of the junction differs from germline and may be a read error. This sequence joins TRBV4-3 and TRBJ2-3; TRBD1 matches 7 bases. The CDR3 spans 15 residues. CDR1 is LGHNA, CDR2 YSLEER, per germline. This CDR3 reads CASSRGTAQADAQYF. The CDR3 region has the DNA TGCGCCAGCAGCCGTGGGACAGCCCAAGCAGATGCGCAGTATTTT.

V is TRBV29-1 and J is TRBJ1-2, with D tentatively TRBD1 (6 bases). Germline assignment: CDR1 SQVTM and CDR2 ANQGSEA. The CDR3 runs to 12 residues. The germline V and J ends were trimmed by 7 bases and 4 bases, with 13 bases remaining between them. The DNA for the CDR3 is TGCAGCGACCAACAGGGTATCTATGGCTACACCTTC. Protein sequence: CSDQQGIYGYTF.

This clonotype has just a few counts. The rearrangement links TRBV6-1 to TRBJ2-1, with 9 bases matching TRBD1. The CDR3 has 15 residues. CDR1 is MNHNS, CDR2 SASEGT, per germline. Trimming cost V 6 bases and J 4 bases; bases outside gene matches: 7. CDR3 sequence reads: CASRFDRGDYNEQFF. CDR3 nucleotide sequence: TGTGCCAGCAGATTCGACAGGGGGGATTACAATGAGCAGTTCTTC.

Notes on this clonotype: The germline gene is not matched at one end of the junction; a read error may be the cause. This chain uses TRBV12-3 or TRBV12-4 with TRBJ2-5, with D perhaps matching TRBD1 (6 bases). This CDR3 is built from 13 residues. The CDR3 here is CASSRGQSEAQYF. The CDR3 DNA follows: TGTGCCAGCAGTCGCGGACAGTCAGAGGCCCAGTACTTC.

The genes are TRBV28 and TRBJ1-1; D might be TRBD1 (5 bases). V lost 4 bases to trimming and J lost 3 bases, with 15 bases between them. CDR1 and CDR2 (germline): MDHEN, SYDVKM. This CDR3 has 15 amino acids. CDR3 in amino acids: CASSSLGGADTEAFF. CDR3 sequence (DNA): TGTGCCAGCAGTTCCCTTGGAGGGGCGGACACTGAAGCTTTCTTT. Full variable domain (outside the CDR3, taken from reference TRBV28 and TRBJ1-1): DVKVTQSSRYLVKRTGEKVFLECVQDMDHENMFWYRQDPGLGLRLIYFSYDVKMKEKGDIPEGYSVSREKKERFSLILESASTNQTSMYLCASSSLGGADTEAFFGQGTRLTVV.

This clonotype has just a few counts. The rearrangement links TRBV5-4 to TRBJ1-1, with D hard to call. Germline CDR1 and CDR2: SGHNT and YYREEE (reference sequence). Trimming took off 4 bases at V and 1 base at J, with 5 bases between the two ends. This CDR3 is 12 amino acids long. As DNA, the CDR3 is TGTGCCAGCAGCGCAGCGAACACTGAAGCTTTCTTT. Its protein is CASSAANTEAFF.